A selection of T cell receptor beta chains follows, all from one sample in a study of CD8 T cells in ankylosing spondylitis. TCRdb reanalysed the 5' RACE reads using MiXCR and keeps one entry per CDR3 protein. The repertoire includes 200,000 to 250,000 distinct CDR3 sequences, about 18% of them detected once, and approximately 40% sits in the top ten. The sample was blood, either unsorted or a sorted T cell fraction (not recorded which). Every receptor here comes from a male donor with ankylosing spondylitis. The CDR3 runs from the conserved cysteine through the conserved F or W. The order of the fields is V gene, clone size, J gene, CDR3 protein. The size of a clone is reported for some rows only, either as once, few or many, or as a class for expanded clones.

>TRBV28|few|TRBJ2-7
CASSFGGVGTWTYEQYF
>TRBV2|few|TRBJ1-5
CASSESKGSNQPQHF
>TRBV12-3/TRBV12-4|few|TRBJ2-2
CASSPEGFLSGELFF
>TRBV6-6|.|TRBJ2-7
CASSYSLAEKYEQYF
>TRBV29-1|few|TRBJ2-7
CSVYLTGLAGVRYEQYF
>TRBV27|.|TRBJ2-5
CASSLEQGSWETQYF
>TRBV9|few|TRBJ2-5
CASSEGTTPQETQYF
>TRBV14|few|TRBJ2-7
CASSLSSGFAYEQYF
>TRBV12-3/TRBV12-4|many|TRBJ2-1
CASSWDLGDNEQFF
>TRBV5-1|few|TRBJ2-1
CASSLETGTYNEQFF
>TRBV7-9|.|TRBJ2-1
CASSPSVDNEQFF
>TRBV15|.|TRBJ2-7
CATSRDSGASEQYF
>TRBV12-3/TRBV12-4|many|TRBJ2-1
CASSLYEQFF
>TRBV5-1|.|TRBJ2-5
CASSFTSGREAQETQYF
>TRBV5-6|many|TRBJ2-1
CASTPGVAGGNEQFF
>TRBV5-1|few|TRBJ2-7
CASSSQGPSYEQYF
>TRBV6-1|few|TRBJ2-3
CASSERDGSTDTQYF
>TRBV2|.|TRBJ1-4
CASSEVAFGEKLFF
>TRBV28|.|TRBJ2-7
CASRVDYEQYF
>TRBV7-9|.|TRBJ1-1
CASSTQTGNTEAFF
>TRBV11-2|.|TRBJ2-7
CASSFDSWGGNEQYF
>TRBV6-1|.|TRBJ2-1
CASSELPGGLSSYNEQFF
>TRBV11-1|.|TRBJ2-5
CASSFLAGDQETQYF
>TRBV21-1|.|TRBJ1-6
CASSKALPCSPPLHF
>TRBV7-9|.|TRBJ1-5
CASSLGTNSNQPQHF
>TRBV4-1|.|TRBJ2-7
CASSHTSLEQYF
>TRBV24-1|many|TRBJ2-1
CATSDTRTGDNEQFF
>TRBV7-9|few|TRBJ1-2
CASSSPGQTGDGYTF
>TRBV20-1|few|TRBJ2-3
CSARDLASHSIDSDTQYF
>TRBV4-3|.|TRBJ1-6
CASSQHIQTGATYNSPLHF
>TRBV5-6|.|TRBJ2-1
CASSPRTKLNEQFF
>TRBV4-3|.|TRBJ1-2
CASSQEHGTGRIYGFTF
>TRBV5-1|few|TRBJ1-1
CASSLGRGSEAFF
>TRBV4-2|.|TRBJ2-1
CASSQAGQGARNEQFF
>TRBV3-1|few|TRBJ2-3
CASSYILAGGTDTQYF
>TRBV11-2|.|TRBJ2-5
CASSLAAPRGETQYF
>TRBV7-9|.|TRBJ2-7
CASSRFVDYEQYF
>TRBV11-2|.|TRBJ2-7
CASSLGVLREQYF
>TRBV7-6|.|TRBJ2-2
CASSLGDLRTGELFF
>TRBV7-9|.|TRBJ2-5
CASSLFSSGGALETQYF
>TRBV27|few|TRBJ2-3
CASSPTGGHTQYF
>TRBV6-5|many|TRBJ2-7
CASSYGVGAYEQYF
>TRBV30|.|TRBJ1-2
CAWSKDHNYGYTF
>TRBV3-1|.|TRBJ2-5
CASSQQGAYMETQYF
>TRBV5-1|few|TRBJ1-4
CASSFRGDNEKLFF
>TRBV5-1|.|TRBJ2-5
CASSLFQGPLENRETQYF
>TRBV5-1|.|TRBJ2-7
CASSQSSSYEQYF
>TRBV29-1|many|TRBJ1-2
CSVEEPGGYYGYTF
>TRBV4-2|few|TRBJ1-2
CASSQDENRDYGYTF
>TRBV7-3|.|TRBJ1-3
CASSPLSGNTIYF
>TRBV5-1|few|TRBJ2-1
CASSPSAVARYPYNEQFF
>TRBV5-1|.|TRBJ1-4
CASSSGRIEEKLFF
>TRBV6-5|few|TRBJ2-5
CASSYYPGQETQYF
>TRBV27|.|TRBJ1-1
CASSLNDRAEAFF
>TRBV27|few|TRBJ2-1
CASSLSQGDNEQFF
>TRBV9|.|TRBJ1-1
CASSVVRGLNTEAFF
>TRBV4-3|few|TRBJ2-7
CASSQVLTGGEGEQYF